The text below deals with one T cell receptor (beta chain). Its target is not known. Treatment: 19 received Ad26.COV2.S at low or high dose, single or two shots; 5 received placebo; per-sample allocation not given. After the first vaccine or placebo injection, samples were drawn on day 63. What was given as vaccine was an Ad26 vector encoding Wuhan-strain SARS-CoV-2 spike. Deletions cut 4 bases from V and 1 base from J, with 8 bases between. The CDR3 length is 13 residues. The V gene's germline CDR1 is SGHKS and CDR2 YYEKEE (reference sequence). The data belong to a study of Ad26.COV2.S vaccination and SARS-CoV-2 variants. Across the whole study: Trial arm assignment for the donor was COV1001 Ad26.COV2.S.

Sequencing was performed with immunoSEQ multiplex PCR; in TCRdb, only in-frame clones are kept and a portion is missing. The sample holds about 390,000 clones; around nine tenths are singletons and the top ten take 3% to 3.5%. Regarding the study as a whole: Vaccine and placebo recipients had similar non-spike TCR breadth.

The TCR sequence derives from a person between 18 and 59 years old who received the Ad26.COV2.S COVID-19 vaccine or a placebo. The V and J genes are TRBV5-5 and TRBJ1-2; D is ambiguous. The sequences come from peripheral blood, collected in a trial of Ad26.COV2.S vaccine versus placebo. CDR3 coding DNA: TGTGCCAGCAGCCCTATTTTTAACTATGGCTACACCTTC. It specifies CASSPIFNYGYTF.